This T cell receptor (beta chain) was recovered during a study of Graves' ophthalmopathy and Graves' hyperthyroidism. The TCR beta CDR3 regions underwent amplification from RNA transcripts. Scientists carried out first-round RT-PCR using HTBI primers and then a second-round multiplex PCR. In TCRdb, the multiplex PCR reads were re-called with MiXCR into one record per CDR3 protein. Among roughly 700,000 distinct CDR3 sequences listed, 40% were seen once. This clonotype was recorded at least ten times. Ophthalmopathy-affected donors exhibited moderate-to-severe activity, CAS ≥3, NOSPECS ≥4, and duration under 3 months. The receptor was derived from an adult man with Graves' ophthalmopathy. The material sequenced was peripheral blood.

For the CDR3, the DNA is TGTGCCAGCAGTGAAGCGAACGGCAACGAGCAGTACTTC. Its translation is CASSEANGNEQYF. V and J are TRBV2 and TRBJ2-7; D is unclear. Germline CDR1 reads SNHLY; CDR2 reads FYNNEI. The CDR3 contains 13 residues. With 0 bases removed from V and 5 bases from J, the gap between germline ends came to 8 bases.